Following are 26 T cell receptor beta chains from one sample sequenced in a study of T cell clusters in autoimmune cytopenias. TRB was amplified from roughly 270 ng of peripheral blood genomic DNA per sample. TRB rearrangements were amplified by touch-down multiplex PCR with mixed TRB-A/B primers. One entry per CDR3 protein, without DNA, is what TCRdb gives after re-calling the multiplex PCR reads. Recorded for this sample: around 9,500 distinct CDR3 sequences. The sample was peripheral blood. The receptor set was obtained from a human donor with an autoimmune cytopenia or autoimmune hepatitis (not recorded which).

This clonotype ranks as medium-sized (0.01 to 0.1%) in terms of frequency. The V call is TRBV5-6, the J call TRBJ2-5; TCRdb's D call of TRBD1 is untestable without DNA. Germline values: CDR1 SGHDT, CDR2 YYEEEE. CDR3 length: 13 amino acids. CDR3 in amino acids: CASSKTGGETQYF.

This chain connects TRBV15 to TRBJ2-7; no DNA is available, so the TRBD2 call from TCRdb remains unchecked. The CDR3 runs to 16 residues. Germline loops: CDR1 LNHNV, CDR2 YYDKDF (reference sequence). This chain's CDR3 is CATSGLAGNQDFEQYF.

By frequency, this clonotype registers medium-sized. The V gene is TRBV27, the J gene TRBJ2-6. Germline CDR1 reads MNHEY; CDR2 reads SMNVEV (reference sequence). CDR3 length: 15 residues. CDR3 sequence reads: CASSLQGAGANVLTF.

The J gene is TRBJ2-1, the V gene TRBV4-1; the D call of TRBD1 rests on TCRdb alone, since no DNA is present to check it. The CDR3 covers 20 residues. In germline, CDR1 is MGHRA, CDR2 YSYEKL. This CDR3 reads CASSRLRGPKVAGAYNEQFF.

Its frequency marks this clonotype as medium-sized. This chain uses TRBV19 with TRBJ2-5; TCRdb's D call, TRBD1, is unchecked because there is no DNA. CDR3 length equals 14 residues. CDR1 is LNHDA and CDR2 is SQIVND in the germline V gene (reference sequence). This CDR3 is CASSLGTAQETQYF.

The chain recombines TRBV6-6 with TRBJ1-1; TCRdb designates TRBD1, a call that cannot be tested without DNA. Germline V gene lookup returns CDR1 MNHNY and CDR2 SVGAGI (reference sequence). This CDR3 comprises 14 residues. The CDR3 here is CASSYRLGDTEAFF.

This chain connects TRBV5-6 to TRBJ2-2; no DNA is available, so the TRBD2 call from TCRdb remains unchecked. CDR1 is SGHDT and CDR2 is YYEEEE in the germline V gene. The CDR3 has 17 amino acids. CDR3 amino acids: CASSLVREGPNTGELFF.

This chain joins TRBV25-1 and TRBJ2-7. Germline-derived CDR1 and CDR2 are MGHDK and SYGVNS. This CDR3 spans 15 amino acids. The CDR3 sequence is CASSEYRVGSYEQYF.

The rearrangement links TRBV4-2 to TRBJ2-1; the TRBD1 assignment by TCRdb is unverifiable without DNA. From germline, CDR1 is LGHNA and CDR2 YNFKEQ. This CDR3 spans 15 amino acids. The CDR3 is CASSRGGVSYNEQFF.

This chain connects TRBV20-1 to TRBJ2-5; TCRdb reports TRBD2, a call that lacks DNA to check it against. CDR1 is DFQATT and CDR2 is SNEGSKA in the germline V gene (reference sequence). The CDR3 runs to 13 residues. CDR3 region: CSVVGGRVETQYF.

V and J are TRBV5-6 and TRBJ2-2; the D call from TCRdb, TRBD2, cannot be confirmed without DNA. The CDR3 length is 14 residues. Germline CDR1 SGHDT, CDR2 YYEEEE. CDR3 in amino acids: CASTGTSGFRELFF.

This chain connects TRBV4-3 to TRBJ2-5; no DNA is available, so the TRBD1 call from TCRdb remains unchecked. This CDR3 spans 16 amino acids. CDR1 and CDR2 (germline): LGHNA, YSLEER. The CDR3 protein is CASSQDVAGVMETQYF.

By frequency, this clonotype registers medium-sized. The chain carries TRBV30 and TRBJ2-3; the TCRdb call, TRBD2, lacks DNA for checking. The CDR3 is made up of 14 amino acids. Germline V lookup: CDR1 GTSNPN, CDR2 SVGIG (reference sequence). The CDR3 spells CAWSAGGWADTQYF.

This clonotype registers medium-sized (0.01 to 0.1%) by frequency. V and J are TRBV18 and TRBJ1-2. Germline-derived CDR1 and CDR2 are KGHSH and LQKENI. The CDR3 runs to 15 residues. CDR3 in amino acids: CASSLNFRENYGYTF.

By frequency, this clonotype registers medium-sized. The CDR3 spells CASSPGAGELFF. The chain employs TRBV12-3 or TRBV12-4 and TRBJ2-2; TCRdb proposes TRBD1, but this gene call is untestable without DNA. The CDR3 spans 12 residues.

This chain connects TRBV20-1 to TRBJ1-6; TCRdb's D call, TRBD1, is unchecked because there is no DNA. CDR1 DFQATT and CDR2 SNEGSKA come from the germline V gene (reference sequence). This CDR3 spans 14 amino acids. CDR3 loop: CSAREDRGYSPLHF.

This chain uses TRBV7-9 with TRBJ1-1. Germline CDR1 reads SEHNR; CDR2 reads FQNEAQ (reference sequence). The CDR3 consists of 15 residues. The chain's CDR3 is CASSLEIWGNTEAFF.

The chain has TRBV6-2 or TRBV6-3 and TRBJ1-5. Per the germline V gene, CDR1 is MNHEY and CDR2 is SVGEGT. CDR3 length: 13 residues. The CDR3 sequence: CASSYSRYQPQHF.

The chain has TRBV20-1 and TRBJ2-7; as DNA is missing, the TRBD1 call by TCRdb cannot be tested. Germline V gives CDR1 DFQATT, CDR2 SNEGSKA (reference sequence). The length of the CDR3 is 16 residues. CDR3: CSARDLTAVDSYEQYF.

The chain has TRBV20-1 and TRBJ1-2; TCRdb's D gene call, TRBD1, goes unchecked for lack of DNA. The CDR3 runs 14 residues. Germline V gene lookup returns CDR1 DFQATT and CDR2 SNEGSKA (reference sequence). Here the CDR3 reads CSALATTGDYGYTF.

This clonotype counts as medium-sized by frequency. The rearrangement uses TRBV19 and TRBJ1-2; checking the TCRdb D call of TRBD1 is not possible without DNA. Germline values: CDR1 LNHDA, CDR2 SQIVND (reference sequence). This CDR3 spans 14 amino acids. CDR3: CASSISGTAYGYTF.

This chain uses TRBV6-5 with TRBJ1-1; TCRdb's assignment of TRBD1 cannot be checked, as there is no DNA. The CDR3 has 15 amino acids. Germline CDR1 is MNHEY and CDR2 is SVGAGI. The CDR3 here is CASSHPRQGDTEAFF.

This clonotype registers medium-sized (0.01 to 0.1%) by frequency. The chain uses TRBV29-1 and TRBJ1-2; TCRdb calls TRBD1, which cannot be checked without DNA. The germline V gene encodes CDR1 SQVTM and CDR2 ANQGSEA. CDR3 length: 14 amino acids. This CDR3 reads CSVEPQGHPPVVAF.

The chain carries TRBV27 and TRBJ2-5; TCRdb selects TRBD1, and the lack of DNA leaves this call unchecked. Per germline, CDR1 MNHEY and CDR2 SMNVEV (reference sequence). The CDR3 spans 16 residues. Here the CDR3 reads CASSLSGAGSEETQYF.

The V gene is TRBV19, the J gene TRBJ1-2. CDR3 size: 17 residues. Germline CDR1 LNHDA, CDR2 SQIVND (reference sequence). CDR3: CASSAPGPPPPIAGYTF.

This chain links TRBV6-4 with TRBJ1-5; TCRdb's assignment of TRBD1 cannot be checked, as there is no DNA. This CDR3 contains 15 residues. Germline V gives CDR1 MRHNA, CDR2 SNTAGT. The CDR3 is CATDLGQNSNQPQHF.